The next 8 T cell receptor beta chains were all read from a single sample in a study of blood T cell repertoires in COVID-19. The protocol was immunoSEQ multiplex PCR, while the TCRdb copy is restricted to in-frame clones and leaves out a portion. The sample consists of about 52,000 clones, 86% of them appearing once. The specimen was peripheral blood. Every receptor here comes from a woman older than 75 with acute or convalescent COVID-19.

As for this clone: This sample includes further DNA sequences coding for the same CDR3. V gene TRBV6-5 combines with J gene TRBJ1-5; D is uncertain. This CDR3 region has 15 residues. From germline, CDR1 is MNHEY and CDR2 SVGAGI. V lost 0 bases and J 1 base, leaving 7 bases between the germline ends. This CDR3 is CASSYSLTSNQPQHF. CDR3 nucleotide sequence: TGTGCCAGCAGTTACTCGTTGACAAGCAATCAGCCCCAGCATTTT.

The chain carries TRBV19 and TRBJ2-2; D gene unclear. The germline CDR1 and CDR2 sequences are LNHDA and SQIVND (reference sequence). Trimming pared 7 bases from V and 0 bases from J, leaving 6 bases between. This CDR3 spans 13 amino acids. The CDR3 is CASIVSNTGELFF. In DNA, the CDR3 is TGTGCCAGTATAGTCTCGAACACCGGGGAGCTGTTTTTT. The entire variable domain, with the rest obtained from reference TRBV19 and TRBJ2-2, is as follows: DGGITQSPKYLFRKEGQNVTLSCEQNLNHDAMYWYRQDPGQGLRLIYYSQIVNDFQKGDIAEGYSVSREKKESFPLTVTSAQKNPTAFYLCASIVSNTGELFFGEGSRLTVL.

The V call is TRBV7-2, the J call TRBJ1-6; 11 bases map to TRBD1. Germline CDR1 SGHTA, CDR2 FQGNSA. This CDR3 comprises 19 residues. V lost 4 bases and J lost 1; bases outside the gene matches: 9. CDR3 nucleotide sequence: TGTGCCAGCAGCTCAACCGGACAGGGGGCGTTTTCCTATAATTCACCCCTCCACTTT. It translates to CASSSTGQGAFSYNSPLHF.

The chain combines TRBV10-3 with TRBJ2-5; 7 bases are shared with TRBD2. This CDR3 is built from 14 residues. CDR1 ENHRY and CDR2 SYGVKD come from the germline V gene. After removal of 6 bases from V and 1 base from J, the junction contained 5 bases not matched to a gene. CDR3: CAISTLATQETQYF. CDR3 DNA: TGTGCCATCAGCACACTAGCGACCCAAGAGACCCAGTACTTC.

This clone showed up just a few times. The chain carries TRBV5-1 and TRBJ2-1; 14 nucleotides match TRBD2. Germline CDR1 and CDR2: SGHRS and YFSETQ. This CDR3 region has 17 residues. V shed 4 bases, J shed 4 bases, and the junction held 7 bases outside the gene matches. The CDR3 protein is CASSTGTSGSFYNEQFF. The CDR3 nucleotides read TGCGCCAGCAGCACAGGGACTAGCGGGAGTTTTTACAATGAGCAGTTCTTC.

The chain carries TRBV2 and TRBJ1-5; 7 bases agree with TRBD1. The germline gives CDR1 SNHLY, CDR2 FYNNEI. This CDR3 comprises 13 residues. V was clipped by 8 bases and J by 6 bases; unmatched bases: 7. Written as DNA, the CDR3 is TGTGCCAGCGGACAGGATCCCGTTCAGCCCCAGCATTTT. Translation: CASGQDPVQPQHF.

This chain joins TRBV5-1 and TRBJ2-7, with D possibly TRBD1 on 5 matching bases. Trimming left V 0 bases short and J 3 bases short, with 10 bases between. The CDR3 contains 14 residues. Germline V gene data show CDR1 as SGHRS and CDR2 as YFSETQ. The CDR3 nucleotides are TGCGCCAGCAGCTTGGGACAGAATTACTACGAGCAGTACTTC. This translates into CASSLGQNYYEQYF. The variable domain in full, with the rest retrieved from reference TRBV5-1 and TRBJ2-7, is KAGVTQTPRYLIKTRGQQVTLSCSPISGHRSVSWYQQTPGQGLQFLFEYFSETQRNKGNFPGRFSGRQFSNSRSEMNVSTLELGDSALYLCASSLGQNYYEQYFGPGTRLTVT.

CDR3 sequence reads: CAIRAGAGPGVEQFF. As DNA, the CDR3 is TGTGCCATCAGGGCGGGGGCCGGCCCTGGCGTCGAGCAGTTCTTC. This chain joins TRBV10-3 and TRBJ2-1; D possibly corresponds to TRBD2 (7 bases). Germline CDR1 ENHRY, CDR2 SYGVKD. Trimming took off 6 bases at V and 10 bases at J, with 22 bases between the two ends. The CDR3 runs 15 residues.